These T cell receptor beta chains were read from a single sample in a study of cytomegalovirus exposure and HLA in healthy donors. Sequenced by immunoSEQ multiplex PCR; TCRdb stores in-frame clones only, minus some. The table has about 120,000 clones, 63% seen once; the top ten hold roughly 10%. Input material: PBMCs. These receptors all stem from a man in his forties or fifties in good health and CMV-seropositive. Both conserved end residues are part of each CDR3. D genes are given only for firm matches. The size entry is marked missing in some rows and otherwise reads once, few, many or a size class.

j_call,v_call,clone_size,cdr3_length,d_call,cdr3_nt,cdr3_aa
TRBJ2-3,TRBV7-3,NA,15,NA,TGTGCCAGCAGCCCAGTGGGGGCCACGTTACATACGCAGTATTTT,CASSPVGATLHTQYF
TRBJ2-7,TRBV5-1,NA,15,TRBD2,TGCGCCAGCAGCATCACCGGGACTAGCTCCTACGAGCAGTACTTC,CASSITGTSSYEQYF
TRBJ1-1,TRBV5-8,once,15,NA,TGTGCCAGCAGCCCCGATATCACACAGAACACTGAAGCTTTCTTT,CASSPDITQNTEAFF
TRBJ2-5,TRBV18,NA,14,NA,TGTGCCAGCTCACCGGGACCACTCGGGAGGACCCAGTACTTC,CASSPGPLGRTQYF
TRBJ1-1,TRBV28,NA,11,NA,TGTGCCAGCAGTTCAAACACTGAAGCTTTCTTT,CASSSNTEAFF
TRBJ1-2,TRBV7-9,once,14,NA,TGTGCCAGCAGCTTACCAGCAGGGTCACGGGGCTACACCTTC,CASSLPAGSRGYTF
TRBJ1-5,TRBV9,NA,15,NA,TGTGCCAGCAGCGCAGAGGGACTTCGGAATCAGCCCCAGCATTTT,CASSAEGLRNQPQHF
TRBJ2-2,TRBV7-2,once,17,NA,TGTGCTAGCAGCTTAGCGAAGTCAGGTTCGAACACCGGGGAGCTGTTTTTT,CASSLAKSGSNTGELFF
TRBJ2-6,TRBV19,few,18,TRBD1,TGTGCCAGTAGCCCCGTAGGAGACAGGGGCTCTGGGGCCAACGTCCTGACTTTC,CASSPVGDRGSGANVLTF
TRBJ2-7,TRBV7-9,NA,13,TRBD1,TGTGCCAGCAGCTTCACAGGGGGGAACGAGCAGTACTTC,CASSFTGGNEQYF
TRBJ2-7,TRBV6-1,NA,14,TRBD1,TGTGCCAGCCGGCCGGGACAGGGGACCTACGAGCAGTACTTC,CASRPGQGTYEQYF
TRBJ2-1,TRBV5-6,NA,14,TRBD2,TGTGCCAGCAGCTTGGGGACTAGGAACAATGAGCAGTTCTTC,CASSLGTRNNEQFF
TRBJ2-1,TRBV7-3,NA,16,TRBD2,TGTGCCAGCAGCCGAGGACTAGCGGGAAGGTGGAATGAGCAGTTCTTC,CASSRGLAGRWNEQFF
TRBJ1-4,TRBV6-6,NA,15,NA,TGTGCCAGCAGTTACCGGACAGCCGGAAATGAAAAACTGTTTTTT,CASSYRTAGNEKLFF
TRBJ1-1,TRBV6-4,few,15,TRBD1,TGTGCCAGCAGTGACGGGACAGGGGGAAGCACTGAAGCTTTCTTT,CASSDGTGGSTEAFF
TRBJ2-5,TRBV5-4,NA,13,TRBD1,TGTGCCAGCAGCCGACAGGGGGGAGAGACCCAGTACTTC,CASSRQGGETQYF
TRBJ1-2,TRBV7-9,NA,14,NA,TGTGCCAGCAGCTCCCAGGGTCCGGCCTATGGCTACACCTTC,CASSSQGPAYGYTF
TRBJ1-2,TRBV7-2,few,16,NA,TGTGCCAGCAGCTTAGCCCCAAGGACAGCTAACTATGGCTACACCTTC,CASSLAPRTANYGYTF
TRBJ1-1,TRBV29-1,NA,12,NA,TGCGGGTCCAGGGGCCCGAACACTGAAGCTTTCTTT,CGSRGPNTEAFF
TRBJ1-6,TRBV4-1,few,16,TRBD1,TGCGCCAGCAGTCCCACCCCGACAGGGCAACGTTCACCCCTCCACTTT,CASSPTPTGQRSPLHF
TRBJ2-7,TRBV7-2,few,12,NA,TGTGCCAGCAGCTTAACTTTCTACGAGCAGTACTTC,CASSLTFYEQYF
TRBJ1-5,TRBV7-8,NA,16,NA,TGTGCCAGCAGCTTAGAATTACAGGGAGGGGGTCAGCCCCAGCATTTT,CASSLELQGGGQPQHF
TRBJ1-2,TRBV6-5,few,14,TRBD1,TGTGCCAGCACCGAGACAGGGGGAGGTGATGGCTACACCTTC,CASTETGGGDGYTF
TRBJ2-5,TRBV4-3,NA,17,TRBD2,TGCGCCAGCAGCCAAGACCTCTTAGCGGGAGTTATGGAGACCCAGTACTTC,CASSQDLLAGVMETQYF